This is a list of T cell receptor beta chains from one sample in a study of shared clonotypes between healthy human individuals. Assay: immunoSEQ multiplex PCR; the TCRdb copy retains only in-frame clones and omits some. The sample consists of around 2.3 million clones, approximately 94% of them appearing once. The sequenced material came from naive CD4+ T cells sorted from blood. These receptors all stem from a man between 18 and 29 years old in good health. Each CDR3 is given with its conserved first and last residue. The D gene is left open where the match is weak. Clone sizes are given selectively: once, few, many, or a class where the clone is expanded.

size	D	V	J	DNA	CDR3
.	.	TRBV4-1	TRBJ1-5	TGCGCCAGCAGCCACCGCTCTTTTAGGTCCCCGGATCAGCCCCAGCATTTT	CASSHRSFRSPDQPQHF
.	TRBD1	TRBV5-1	TRBJ2-2	TGCGCCAGCAGCTTGTCCGGACAGGGGAACACCGGGGAGCTGTTTTTT	CASSLSGQGNTGELFF
.	.	TRBV4-3	TRBJ1-2	TGCGCCAGCAGCAGCCACAGGGTATATGTTACGCATGGCTACACCTTC	CASSSHRVYVTHGYTF
.	.	TRBV9	TRBJ2-6	TGTGCCAGCAGCGTAGGGGGTGGGGCCAACGTCCTGACTTTC	CASSVGGGANVLTF
.	.	TRBV15	TRBJ2-1	TGTGCCACCAGCAGAGAATTGGCTGCCTACAATGAGCAGTTCTTC	CATSRELAAYNEQFF
.	.	TRBV4-1	TRBJ1-1	TGCGCCAGCAGCCAAGAATCGGAAAAGAACACTGAAGCTTTCTTT	CASSQESEKNTEAFF
.	.	TRBV7-2	TRBJ2-5	TGTGCCAGCAGCTTAGGGCCGAGTCAAGAGACCCAGTACTTC	CASSLGPSQETQYF
.	.	TRBV6-1	TRBJ1-5	TGTGCCAGCAGCGCGACAGGTGGGAGCAATCAGCCCCAGCATTTT	CASSATGGSNQPQHF
.	.	TRBV12-5	TRBJ2-1	TGTGCTAGTGACCCCAAGCAGTTCTTC	CASDPKQFF
.	TRBD2	TRBV27	TRBJ2-2	TGTGCCAGCAGGCGACTAGCGGGAGGTCTCGGCACCGGGGAGCTGTTTTTT	CASRRLAGGLGTGELFF
.	.	TRBV5-6	TRBJ1-2	TGTGCCAGCAGCGTTGGCCAGATCTATGGCTACACCTTC	CASSVGQIYGYTF
.	.	TRBV30	TRBJ1-2	TGTGCCTGGGCCTATGGCGGTGGCTACACCTTC	CAWAYGGGYTF
.	.	TRBV7-2	TRBJ2-3	TGTGCCAGCAGCTTACACGGGAGCACAGATACGCAGTATTTT	CASSLHGSTDTQYF
.	TRBD1	TRBV10-3	TRBJ1-3	TGTGCCATCGGTCCCAACCTGGACAGGGCTGGAAACACCATATATTTT	CAIGPNLDRAGNTIYF
once	TRBD2	TRBV14	TRBJ2-3	TGTGCCAGCAGCCCGGGACTAGCGGGATACTATGGGGCCACAGATACGCAGTATTTT	CASSPGLAGYYGATDTQYF
.	.	TRBV5-6	TRBJ1-5	TGTGCCAGCAGCTTGCCAGATCAGCCCCAGCATTTT	CASSLPDQPQHF
.	.	TRBV14	TRBJ2-1	TGTGCCAGCAGCCAAAACTACAATGAGCAGTTCTTC	CASSQNYNEQFF
.	TRBD2	TRBV6-1	TRBJ2-7	TGTGCCAGCAGTGTCTATAGCGGGAGGGTAAACCTCTACGAGCAGTACTTC	CASSVYSGRVNLYEQYF
.	.	TRBV4-3	TRBJ2-2	TGCGCCAGCAGCCAAGATGGCGTGGCCGGGGAGCTGTTTTTT	CASSQDGVAGELFF
.	TRBD1	TRBV30	TRBJ1-6	TGTGCCTGGGGCAGCAGGGACAGGTATAATTCACCCCTCCACTTT	CAWGSRDRYNSPLHF
.	.	TRBV27	TRBJ1-6	TGTGCCAGAAGGCGGGGAGGGGGAATTTATTCACCCCTCCACTTT	CARRRGGGIYSPLHF
.	.	TRBV7-9	TRBJ1-1	TGTGCCAGCAGCACAAACGGGGGGTTAGGTAACACTGAAGCTTTCTTT	CASSTNGGLGNTEAFF
.	TRBD1	TRBV11-3	TRBJ2-7	TGTGCCAGCAGCTCGGACAGGGTTGACGAGCAGTACTTC	CASSSDRVDEQYF
.	.	TRBV30	TRBJ2-7	TGTGCCTGGAGTCAACAGGGTTACGAGCAGTACTTC	CAWSQQGYEQYF
.	TRBD1	TRBV15	TRBJ1-4	TGTGCCACCAGCAGAGAGACCGGGACAGTTACCGCAACTAATGAAAAACTGTTTTTT	CATSRETGTVTATNEKLFF
.	.	TRBV9	TRBJ1-2	TGTGCCAGCAGCGTAGATAGCGTTTTGGGCGGCTACACCTTC	CASSVDSVLGGYTF
.	TRBD1	TRBV28	TRBJ2-7	TGTGCCAGCAGTTTGGCCCAAGGGGGCCTCGACGAGCAGTACTTC	CASSLAQGGLDEQYF
.	.	TRBV23-1	TRBJ2-7	TGCGCCAGCAGTCAATCGACCACAGGCCGTGAGCAGTACTTC	CASSQSTTGREQYF
once	.	TRBV2	TRBJ2-3	TGTGCCAGCAGCGGTGGTTCAGATACGCAGTATTTT	CASSGGSDTQYF
.	.	TRBV19	TRBJ2-1	TGTGCCAGTAGTATAGGCGGGAAAAACAATGAGCAGTTCTTC	CASSIGGKNNEQFF
.	TRBD2	TRBV25-1	TRBJ2-3	TGTGCCAGCAGCCCGGGACTAGCGGGGATCACAGATACGCAGTATTTT	CASSPGLAGITDTQYF
.	.	TRBV29-1	TRBJ2-3	TGCAGCGTTGTCCTAACCACAGATACGCAGTATTTT	CSVVLTTDTQYF